The rows below give T cell receptor beta chains drawn from one sample of a study of Ad26.COV2.S vaccination and SARS-CoV-2 variants. Clones were sequenced by immunoSEQ multiplex PCR, and TCRdb holds only the in-frame ones, with some missing. The table includes roughly 350,000 clones, about 87% detected once. This sample comprised peripheral blood, obtained in a trial of Ad26.COV2.S vaccine versus placebo. The receptors originated from a person aged 18-65 years who received the Ad26.COV2.S COVID-19 vaccine or a placebo. CDR3s include the opening cysteine and the closing phenylalanine or tryptophan. The order of the fields is clone size, J gene, D gene, V gene, CDR3 DNA, CDR3 protein. D genes are given only for firm matches. Size tells how often a clone was seen (once, few, many) or the class of an expanded clone, and some rows leave it out.

size: .
J: TRBJ2-7
D: .
V: TRBV6-2/TRBV6-3
DNA: TGTGCCAGCAGCCCACTTCCGGGCCAGGGGAACTACGAGCAGTACTTC
CDR3: CASSPLPGQGNYEQYF

size: once
J: TRBJ2-7
D: .
V: TRBV6-5
DNA: TGTGCCAGCGAGGACAGAAACTCCTACGAGCAGTACTTC
CDR3: CASEDRNSYEQYF

size: .
J: TRBJ1-1
D: .
V: TRBV9
DNA: TGTGCCAGCAGCCCAGGAGATCTTGAAGCTTTCTTT
CDR3: CASSPGDLEAFF

size: .
J: TRBJ1-2
D: .
V: TRBV4-3
DNA: TGCGCCAGCAGCGTACAGCCTGGGGGGGCTAACTATGGCTACACCTTC
CDR3: CASSVQPGGANYGYTF

size: .
J: TRBJ2-5
D: TRBD1
V: TRBV5-1
DNA: TGCGCCAGCAACCCGGGACAGGGAGGAGAGACCCAGTACTTC
CDR3: CASNPGQGGETQYF

size: .
J: TRBJ1-2
D: TRBD1
V: TRBV7-2
DNA: TGTGCCAGCAGCTTAGGAGGGACAGGGGATGGCTACACCTTC
CDR3: CASSLGGTGDGYTF

size: few
J: TRBJ1-1
D: TRBD1
V: TRBV6-5
DNA: TGTGCCAGCAGGGACAGGGAGAACACTGAAGCTTTCTTT
CDR3: CASRDRENTEAFF

size: .
J: TRBJ1-2
D: .
V: TRBV5-6
DNA: TGTGCCAGCAGCTTGGGCGGGTCCGGCTATGGCTACACCTTC
CDR3: CASSLGGSGYGYTF

size: .
J: TRBJ1-1
D: .
V: TRBV5-4
DNA: TGTGCCAGCAGCCCGGACCGGGGCCGTGAAGCTTTCTTT
CDR3: CASSPDRGREAFF

size: .
J: TRBJ1-2
D: .
V: TRBV5-5
DNA: TGTGCCAGCAGCTCTGACCGGAATCCAAACTACACCTTC
CDR3: CASSSDRNPNYTF

size: few
J: TRBJ2-2
D: TRBD2
V: TRBV7-6
DNA: TGTGCCAGCAGCAGAAGCGGGGGGGCGAACGGGGAGCTGTTTTTT
CDR3: CASSRSGGANGELFF

size: .
J: TRBJ1-6
D: .
V: TRBV5-1
DNA: TGCGCCAGCAGCTTGGCCCAAAGGACCGATAATTCACCCCTCCACTTT
CDR3: CASSLAQRTDNSPLHF

size: .
J: TRBJ2-5
D: .
V: TRBV30
DNA: TGTGCCTGGAGTGTGGGTGGCCGGGGCTCCGAGACCCAGTACTTC
CDR3: CAWSVGGRGSETQYF

size: .
J: TRBJ2-1
D: .
V: TRBV11-1
DNA: TGTGCCAGCAGCTTAGCCCTTTTAGACAGATACCTCTACAATGAGCAGTTCTTC
CDR3: CASSLALLDRYLYNEQFF

size: .
J: TRBJ1-6
D: TRBD1
V: TRBV9
DNA: TGTGCCAGCAGCGTCTCCAAAACACTCACTAGGACAGGGAATTCACCCCTCCACTTT
CDR3: CASSVSKTLTRTGNSPLHF

size: .
J: TRBJ2-3
D: TRBD2
V: TRBV20-1
DNA: TGCAGTGCTGGACTAGACTATACGCAGTATTTT
CDR3: CSAGLDYTQYF

size: .
J: TRBJ2-5
D: .
V: TRBV5-6
DNA: TGTGCCAGCAGCTTGGCCAGGGGAGGGTGGCAAGAGACCCAGTACTTC
CDR3: CASSLARGGWQETQYF

size: .
J: TRBJ2-1
D: .
V: TRBV19
DNA: TGTGCCAGTAGGTCGGACGACGGGAGCTCCTACAATGAGCAGTTCTTC
CDR3: CASRSDDGSSYNEQFF

size: once
J: TRBJ1-1
D: .
V: TRBV9
DNA: TGTGCCAGCAGCACCCGACAGTCGAACACTGAAGCTTTCTTT
CDR3: CASSTRQSNTEAFF

size: .
J: TRBJ2-3
D: .
V: TRBV19
DNA: TGTGCCAGTAGTATCCAGACAGATACGCAGTATTTT
CDR3: CASSIQTDTQYF

size: .
J: TRBJ2-1
D: .
V: TRBV14
DNA: TGTGCCAGCAGCCAAGATTTCAGTTTGGGAGAGCAGTTCTTC
CDR3: CASSQDFSLGEQFF

size: .
J: TRBJ2-5
D: .
V: TRBV4-3
DNA: TGCGCCAGCAGCCAAGGGGCCCAGGGACAAGAGACCCAGTACTTC
CDR3: CASSQGAQGQETQYF

size: .
J: TRBJ2-5
D: .
V: TRBV27
DNA: TGTGCCAGCAGGCCCACAGGGCCGCGGGAGACCCAGTACTTC
CDR3: CASRPTGPRETQYF

size: .
J: TRBJ1-4
D: .
V: TRBV4-3
DNA: TGCGCCAGCAGCCAAGGGGCAGGTGAAAAACTGTTTTTT
CDR3: CASSQGAGEKLFF

size: .
J: TRBJ2-5
D: TRBD1
V: TRBV5-1
DNA: TGCGCCAGCAGGGAACAGGGGGGTCGACTTCAAGAGACCCAGTACTTC
CDR3: CASREQGGRLQETQYF

size: .
J: TRBJ2-4
D: TRBD2
V: TRBV7-9
DNA: TGTGCCAGCAGCTCGACTAGCGGGAGAGTCCGGGCCAAAAACATTCAGTACTTC
CDR3: CASSSTSGRVRAKNIQYF

size: .
J: TRBJ2-1
D: .
V: TRBV5-4
DNA: TGTGCCAGCAGCTTGGAGCCGGGCGAGCAGTTCTTC
CDR3: CASSLEPGEQFF

size: .
J: TRBJ2-5
D: .
V: TRBV15
DNA: TGTGCCACCAGCAGAGCAAAATCGGAGACCCAGTACTTC
CDR3: CATSRAKSETQYF

size: .
J: TRBJ2-5
D: TRBD2
V: TRBV5-8
DNA: TGTGCCAGCAGTTCCGGGACTAGACGGGGAGAGACCCAGTACTTC
CDR3: CASSSGTRRGETQYF

size: .
J: TRBJ1-4
D: TRBD1
V: TRBV19
DNA: TGTGCCAGTAGTATAGGACAGGGGATGGGTGAAAAACTGTTTTTT
CDR3: CASSIGQGMGEKLFF

size: .
J: TRBJ2-7
D: .
V: TRBV6-6
DNA: TGTGCCAGCAGGCAGGACACCTACGAGCAGTACTTC
CDR3: CASRQDTYEQYF